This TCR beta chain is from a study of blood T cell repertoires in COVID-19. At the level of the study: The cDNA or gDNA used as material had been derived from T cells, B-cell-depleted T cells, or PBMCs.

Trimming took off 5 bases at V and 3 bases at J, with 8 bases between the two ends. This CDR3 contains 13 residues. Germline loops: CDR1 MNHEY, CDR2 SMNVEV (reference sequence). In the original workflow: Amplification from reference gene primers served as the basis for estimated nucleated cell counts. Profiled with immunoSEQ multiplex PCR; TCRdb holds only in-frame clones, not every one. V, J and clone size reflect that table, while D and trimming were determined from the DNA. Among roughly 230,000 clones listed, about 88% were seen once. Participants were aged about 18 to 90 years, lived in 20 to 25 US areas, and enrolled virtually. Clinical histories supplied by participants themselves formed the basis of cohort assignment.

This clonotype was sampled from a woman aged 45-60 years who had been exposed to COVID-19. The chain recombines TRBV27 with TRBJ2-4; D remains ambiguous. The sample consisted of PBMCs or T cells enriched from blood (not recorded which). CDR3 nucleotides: TGTGCCAGCAGTACTACCAGCAAAAACATTCAGTACTTC. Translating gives CASSTTSKNIQYF.